A selection of T cell receptor beta chains follows, all from one sample in a study of blood T cell repertoires in COVID-19. Only in-frame clones appear in the TCRdb table, and some are missing; sequencing was by immunoSEQ multiplex PCR. The sample includes around 380,000 clones, approximately 87% seen only once; the top ten take 1% to 1.5%. Sequencing was done on a sample of PBMCs or T cells enriched from blood (not recorded which). All receptors derive from a man aged 25 to 45 who had recovered from COVID-19. Both conserved end residues are part of each CDR3. The D gene is left open where the match is weak. Size values are once, few and many counts, or a class for expanded clones, and some rows have none.

>14|NA|TRBJ2-7|TRBV6-5|TRBD1
TGTGCCAGCAGTCGGACAGGCGGGCCGTACGAGCAGTACTTC
CASSRTGGPYEQYF
>15|NA|TRBJ1-5|TRBV12-5|NA
TGTGCTAGTGGCTCCCCCACCACAGAAAGTCAGCCCCAGCATTTT
CASGSPTTESQPQHF
>16|NA|TRBJ1-6|TRBV27|NA
TGTGCCAGCAGTTCCCTATCATGGTCCTATAATTCACCCCTCCACTTT
CASSSLSWSYNSPLHF
>12|NA|TRBJ1-4|TRBV5-1|NA
TGCGCCAGCAGCTTGAGCCATGAAAAACTGTTTTTT
CASSLSHEKLFF
>13|NA|TRBJ1-6|TRBV30|NA
TGTGCCTGGAGGTTCAACGCGGATTCACCCCTCCACTTT
CAWRFNADSPLHF
>15|once|TRBJ2-6|TRBV18|NA
TGTGCCAGCTCTCCGATTAGCTCTGGGGCCAACGTCCTGACTTTC
CASSPISSGANVLTF
>13|NA|TRBJ1-6|TRBV6-5|NA
TGTGCCAGCGGGGCAGGGAATAATTCACCCCTCCACTTT
CASGAGNNSPLHF
>18|few|TRBJ1-1|TRBV5-1|NA
TGCGCCAGCAGCCGGGAGGACACGGCCGAGGGCATGAACACTGAAGCTTTCTTT
CASSREDTAEGMNTEAFF
>15|NA|TRBJ2-5|TRBV4-1|NA
TGCGCCAGCAGCCCCGGGGACGGCCGGGGGGAGACCCAGTACTTC
CASSPGDGRGETQYF
>12|NA|TRBJ1-4|TRBV6-5|NA
TGTGCCAGCGGGCAGGGGCGGGAAAAACTGTTTTTT
CASGQGREKLFF
>15|NA|TRBJ1-2|TRBV10-2|NA
TGCGCCAGCAGTGATCCGGGCAAAGGGGACTATGGCTACACCTTC
CASSDPGKGDYGYTF
>15|NA|TRBJ1-1|TRBV27|NA
TGTGCCAGCAGCTCCATACCACAGGGGAACACTGAAGCTTTCTTT
CASSSIPQGNTEAFF
>14|NA|TRBJ2-6|TRBV5-1|NA
TGCGCCAGCATTGAGGTTACTGGGGCCAACGTCCTGACTTTC
CASIEVTGANVLTF
>15|NA|TRBJ1-1|TRBV7-2|TRBD1
TGTGCCAGCAGCCCGCGACAGGGGAAGAACACTGAAGCTTTCTTT
CASSPRQGKNTEAFF
>14|NA|TRBJ1-1|TRBV2|NA
TGTGCCAGCATACGTGACAGCATGAACACTGAAGCTTTCTTT
CASIRDSMNTEAFF
>15|NA|TRBJ2-1|TRBV4-1|TRBD1
TGCGCCAGCAGCCAACGAGGGGGCAAGTACAATGAGCAGTTCTTC
CASSQRGGKYNEQFF
>13|NA|TRBJ1-2|TRBV12-3/TRBV12-4|NA
TGTGCCAGCAGTCCCGGGAGGGCTGCTGGCTACACCTTC
CASSPGRAAGYTF
>14|NA|TRBJ1-2|TRBV5-5|NA
TGTGCCAGCAGCTTGATTTCAGGGTCCTATGGCTACACCTTC
CASSLISGSYGYTF
>14|NA|TRBJ2-5|TRBV3-1/TRBV3-2|NA
TGTGCCAGCAGCCCACCGACAGGCCAGGTGACCCAGTACTTC
CASSPPTGQVTQYF
>12|NA|TRBJ1-2|TRBV2|TRBD1
TGTGCCAGCAAAGACAGGGTCTATGGCTACACCTTC
CASKDRVYGYTF
>16|NA|TRBJ2-2|TRBV6-5|TRBD1
TGTGCCAGCAGTTCCCCGGGACAGGGTTATCCCGGGGAGCTGTTTTTT
CASSSPGQGYPGELFF
>15|NA|TRBJ2-1|TRBV5-5|NA
TGTGCCAGCAGCTTGGTCGGTCCCTCCTACAATGAGCAGTTCTTC
CASSLVGPSYNEQFF
>17|NA|TRBJ1-2|TRBV21-1|NA
TGTGCCAGCAGCAAAGAGGAGGACAGGACGATACCCTATGGCTACACCTTC
CASSKEEDRTIPYGYTF
>17|NA|TRBJ1-2|TRBV14|TRBD1
TGTGCCAGCAGCCCCGTCCCGGGACAGGTTCCTAACTATGGCTACACCTTC
CASSPVPGQVPNYGYTF
>14|NA|TRBJ1-2|TRBV30|TRBD1
TGTGCCTGGAGGGTATCCGGGACAGGGTCTGGCTACACCTTC
CAWRVSGTGSGYTF
>16|NA|TRBJ1-1|TRBV7-9|NA
TGTGCCAGCAGCTTCTGGCCGACAGATATGAACACTGAAGCTTTCTTT
CASSFWPTDMNTEAFF
>12|NA|TRBJ1-1|TRBV27|NA
TGTGCCAGCAGTTTAGGGGGGAATGAAGCTTTCTTT
CASSLGGNEAFF
>20|NA|TRBJ2-1|TRBV11-3|NA
TGTGCCAGCAGCTTAGAAGGGCCTCGATTCCCAGGGAACTCCTACAATGAGCAGTTCTTC
CASSLEGPRFPGNSYNEQFF
>14|once|TRBJ1-4|TRBV18|NA
TGTGCCAGCTCACCACCGAGAGGCCAGGGTAAACTGTTTTTT
CASSPPRGQGKLFF
>15|once|TRBJ2-3|TRBV3-1/TRBV3-2|TRBD1
TGTGCCAGCAGCCACGGACAGGGTATAACAGATACGCAGTATTTT
CASSHGQGITDTQYF
>11|NA|TRBJ2-5|TRBV11-2|NA
TGTGCCAGCAGCTCCGGGGAGACCCAGTACTTC
CASSSGETQYF
>17|NA|TRBJ2-2|TRBV6-2/TRBV6-3|TRBD2
TGTGCCAGCAGTTCGACTAGCGGGGGGGTTAACACCGGGGAGCTGTTTTTT
CASSSTSGGVNTGELFF
>15|NA|TRBJ1-4|TRBV19|TRBD1
TGTGCCAGTAGCCCGCCGGGACAGGGGACTGAAAAACTGTTTTTT
CASSPPGQGTEKLFF
>15|NA|TRBJ2-2|TRBV5-1|NA
TGCGCCAGCAGCAACTCAGGGGAAGGGGCCGGGGAGCTGTTTTTT
CASSNSGEGAGELFF
>16|NA|TRBJ1-6|TRBV3-1/TRBV3-2|TRBD1
TGTGCCAGCAGCCAAGGCCTGACAGGGGACAATTCACCCCTCCACTTT
CASSQGLTGDNSPLHF
>13|NA|TRBJ1-1|TRBV5-1|NA
TGCGCCAGCAGGAGAGGGTTGAACACTGAAGCTTTCTTT
CASRRGLNTEAFF
>15|NA|TRBJ2-7|TRBV10-2|TRBD1
TGCGCCAGCAGTGAGTCCGCATACAGGGGGCACGAGCAGTACTTC
CASSESAYRGHEQYF
>13|NA|TRBJ2-3|TRBV30|NA
TGTGCCTGGAGCCGGGGGTACACAGATACGCAGTATTTT
CAWSRGYTDTQYF
>13|NA|TRBJ1-5|TRBV6-2/TRBV6-3|NA
TGTGCCAGCAGTTCTTTTGGCAATCAGCCCCAGCATTTT
CASSSFGNQPQHF
>14|few|TRBJ2-5|TRBV19|NA
TGTGCCAGTAGTAGCGACAGACTCCAAGAGACCCAGTACTTC
CASSSDRLQETQYF
>15|NA|TRBJ2-3|TRBV29-1|NA
TGCAGCGTTGACTCCCCTAGGTCTAGCACAGATACGCAGTATTTT
CSVDSPRSSTDTQYF
>13|NA|TRBJ1-2|TRBV6-5|NA
TGTGCCAGCAGGCCCGGAGGGTCGGGTGGCTACACCTTC
CASRPGGSGGYTF
>14|NA|TRBJ1-1|TRBV19|NA
TGTGCCAGTAGCCGGGACTTAGCGAACACTGAAGCTTTCTTT
CASSRDLANTEAFF
>16|NA|TRBJ1-1|TRBV27|NA
TGTGCCAGCAGTTTGACTTCCCCCAGACAGTACACTGAAGCTTTCTTT
CASSLTSPRQYTEAFF
>14|NA|TRBJ1-2|TRBV19|TRBD1
TGTGCCAGTAGTACAGGGGGTGGTTCGTATGGCTACACCTTC
CASSTGGGSYGYTF
>16|NA|TRBJ2-1|TRBV19|TRBD2
TGTGCCAGTAGTCTACGAGCGGGGGGACGAAATTATGAGCAGTTCTTC
CASSLRAGGRNYEQFF
>14|NA|TRBJ1-2|TRBV6-1|NA
TGTGCCAGCAGTGAATTACAGATTAACTATGGCTACACCTTC
CASSELQINYGYTF
>14|NA|TRBJ1-5|TRBV6-5|NA
TGTGCCAGCAGTCCTCACGGGGGTAATCAGCCCCAGCATTTT
CASSPHGGNQPQHF
>14|NA|TRBJ2-2|TRBV7-8|NA
TGTGCCAGCAGCTTATTGGGACTTTCCGGGGAGCTGTTTTTT
CASSLLGLSGELFF
>15|NA|TRBJ2-1|TRBV2|TRBD2
TGTGCCAGCGGGTTTTACGGGGGGGCATACAATGAGCAGTTCTTC
CASGFYGGAYNEQFF
>13|NA|TRBJ2-7|TRBV9|NA
TGTGCCAGCAGCGGTCAACAGGGCTACGAGCAGTACTTC
CASSGQQGYEQYF
>13|NA|TRBJ1-2|TRBV18|NA
TGTGCCAGCTCACCACCGTCACTCTATGGCTACACCTTC
CASSPPSLYGYTF
>14|NA|TRBJ2-7|TRBV10-3|NA
TGTGCCATCAGTGAGGGGGGGATCTCCTACGAGCAGTACTTC
CAISEGGISYEQYF
>13|NA|TRBJ2-2|TRBV19|NA
TGTGCCAGTAGTATGATGGCGGCCGGGGAGCTGTTTTTT
CASSMMAAGELFF
>13|NA|TRBJ1-1|TRBV12-3/TRBV12-4|NA
TGTGCCAGCAGAGCGACAGTGAACACTGAAGCTTTCTTT
CASRATVNTEAFF
>17|NA|TRBJ2-1|TRBV19|TRBD1
TGTGCCAGTAGTATAGCCTTCGGGACAGGGCTTTACAATGAGCAGTTCTTC
CASSIAFGTGLYNEQFF
>12|NA|TRBJ1-6|TRBV6-5|NA
TGTGCCAGCAGACGGGGGAATTCACCCCTCCACTTT
CASRRGNSPLHF
>15|NA|TRBJ2-5|TRBV4-1|TRBD1
TGCGCCAGCAGCTGGGACAGGGGGCGCAAGGAGACCCAGTACTTC
CASSWDRGRKETQYF